The present entry profiles one T cell receptor beta chain with its context. The data stem from a study of blood T cell repertoires in COVID-19. TCRdb keeps only in-frame clones here, not all; method: immunoSEQ multiplex PCR. The sample holds approximately 300,000 clones, approximately 90% seen once. Germline CDR1 MNHNS, CDR2 SASEGT. CDR3 length: 14 amino acids. Trimming took off 1 base at V and 0 bases at J, with 7 bases between the two ends. The specimen sequenced was PBMCs or T cells enriched from blood (not recorded which). The chain couples TRBV6-1 to TRBJ2-7; D not resolved. The clonotype comes from a man between 25 and 39 years old who had recovered from COVID-19. CDR3 nucleotides: TGTGCCAGCAGTGAAGGGGCAGACTCCTACGAGCAGTACTTC. Translating gives CASSEGADSYEQYF.